The 23 T cell receptor beta chains reported below all come from one sample, sequenced in a study of T cells in Graves' hyperthyroidism and ophthalmopathy. RNA transcripts yielded amplified TCR beta CDR3 regions. Initially, a first-round RT-PCR of the TCR CDR3 employed the HTBI primer set. A single record per CDR3 protein comes from TCRdb applying MiXCR to the multiplex PCR reads. The top ten hold approximately 8.7% of the sample, which has roughly 800,000 distinct CDR3 sequences, roughly 37% seen once. Sequenced sample: blood. All receptors come from a man younger than 35 with Graves' hyperthyroidism.

This sequence joins TRBV12-3 or TRBV12-4 and TRBJ1-3; 7 nucleotides align to TRBD1. The V and J ends lost 8 bases and 8 bases, in that order; junction bases with no gene match: 6. This CDR3 spans 12 amino acids. The CDR3 region is CASLPGQHTIYF. CDR3 nucleotide sequence: TGTGCCAGCTTGCCGGGACAGCACACCATATATTTT.

The gene calls are TRBV20-1 and TRBJ2-3, with D tentatively TRBD1 (5 bases). V was cut by 6 bases and J by 4 bases, with 11 bases left in between. The length of the CDR3 is 12 residues. Germline V gene sequence: CDR1 DFQATT, CDR2 SNEGSKA (reference sequence). This CDR3 is CSAQKGADTQYF. Written as DNA, the CDR3 is TGCAGTGCGCAGAAAGGGGCAGATACGCAGTATTTT.

This clonotype turned up a few times. The chain joins TRBV9 to TRBJ2-5; TRBD2 matches at 10 bases. The CDR3 is 16 residues long. Germline-derived CDR1 and CDR2 are SGDLS and YYNGEE. Unmatched junction bases numbered 4, after V lost 2 bases and J lost 0 bases. The CDR3 coding sequence is TGTGCCAGCAGCGTGACGCTAGCGGGAGACCAAGAGACCCAGTACTTC. It specifies CASSVTLAGDQETQYF.

This clonotype was seen many times. V and J are TRBV10-3 and TRBJ2-5, with unresolved D. The germline CDR1 and CDR2 sequences are ENHRY and SYGVKD. Trimming cost V 0 bases and J 5 bases, with 7 bases left between them. CDR3 length: 13 residues. The CDR3, as DNA: TGTGCCATCAGTGAGTCGATTGGCGAGACCCAGTACTTC. It codes for CAISESIGETQYF.

This clonotype was counted between two and nine times. The DNA for the CDR3 is TGTGCCAGCAGCTTCCCGACAGGGGGAATCACTGAAGCTTTCTTT. Translating gives CASSFPTGGITEAFF. V usage is TRBV7-9 and J usage is TRBJ1-1, with 9 bases matching TRBD1. The CDR3 is 15 residues long. Germline CDR1 is SEHNR and CDR2 is FQNEAQ (reference sequence). V lost 3 bases to trimming and J lost 4 bases; unmatched junction nucleotides: 6.

The chain has TRBV7-9 and TRBJ2-5; a weak D match, TRBD2 (6 bases). The CDR3 is 13 amino acids. The germline V gene encodes CDR1 SEHNR and CDR2 FQNEAQ (reference sequence). V was clipped by 1 base and J by 9 bases, with 12 bases between them. CDR3 sequence: CASSLVGGQPQYF. CDR3 nucleotides: TGTGCCAGCAGCTTAGTCGGGGGTCAGCCCCAGTACTTC.

This clonotype came up many times. V gene TRBV9 combines with J gene TRBJ2-7, with D possibly matching TRBD1 (5 bases). The CDR3 has 13 residues. V lost 2 bases to trimming and J lost 6 bases, with 12 bases between them. The germline V gene encodes CDR1 SGDLS and CDR2 YYNGEE. CDR3 loop: CASSVDNSLEQYF. CDR3 sequence (DNA): TGTGCCAGCAGCGTGGACAATAGTCTCGAGCAGTACTTC.

The rearrangement links TRBV10-3 to TRBJ2-7, with D hard to call. Germline lookup yields CDR1 ENHRY and CDR2 SYGVKD. V was cut by 6 bases and J by 3 bases, with 3 bases left in between. CDR3 length equals 10 residues. Here the CDR3 reads CAISRYEQYF. CDR3 DNA: TGTGCCATCAGCCGCTACGAGCAGTACTTC.

There are a few counts of this clonotype. The CDR3 is CASSLPTGAGSPLHF. CDR3 DNA: TGTGCCAGCAGCCTCCCAACGGGCGCGGGCTCACCCCTCCACTTT. The rearrangement links TRBV5-6 to TRBJ1-6; D is uncertain. Germline V gene lookup returns CDR1 SGHDT and CDR2 YYEEEE. The CDR3 has 15 amino acids. Trimming left V 4 bases short and J 10 bases short, with 18 bases between. The variable domain in full, with the rest retrieved from reference TRBV5-6 and TRBJ1-6, is DAGVTQSPTHLIKTRGQQVTLRCSPKSGHDTVSWYQQALGQGPQFIFQYYEEEERQRGNFPDRFSGHQFPNYSSELNVNALLLGDSALYLCASSLPTGAGSPLHFGNGTRLTVT.

This clonotype was detected ten times or more. In DNA, the CDR3 is TGTGCCAGCAGCAGAACAGGGTATAGCAATCAGCCCCAGCATTTT. This sequence encodes CASSRTGYSNQPQHF. V is TRBV5-6 and J is TRBJ1-5; D might be TRBD1 (6 bases). The CDR3 sequence is 15 residues long. Trimming left V 4 bases short and J 0 bases short, with 11 bases between. Germline CDR1 reads SGHDT; CDR2 reads YYEEEE. Combining the CDR3 with reference TRBV5-6 and TRBJ1-5 gives the whole variable domain DAGVTQSPTHLIKTRGQQVTLRCSPKSGHDTVSWYQQALGQGPQFIFQYYEEEERQRGNFPDRFSGHQFPNYSSELNVNALLLGDSALYLCASSRTGYSNQPQHFGDGTRLSIL.

The chain recombines TRBV12-3 or TRBV12-4 with TRBJ2-7; TRBD2 is a possible D gene (5 bases). Trimming removed 5 bases at V and 0 bases at J, with 17 bases between. The CDR3 has 16 amino acids. CDR3 in DNA: TGTGCCAGCAGTCCGCTAGCAGCGAACCCCTCCTACGAGCAGTACTTC. Protein product: CASSPLAANPSYEQYF.

The rearrangement links TRBV19 to TRBJ1-2; D uncertain. CDR3 length: 14 amino acids. Per the germline V gene, CDR1 is LNHDA and CDR2 is SQIVND (reference sequence). Between the trimmed V and J ends, which lost 4 bases and 8 bases, there was a span of 17 bases. Here the CDR3 reads CASSTGAGSWGYTF. CDR3 in DNA: TGTGCCAGTAGTACCGGCGCAGGTTCTTGGGGCTACACCTTC.

This clonotype occurred a few times. An end of the junction differs from the germline gene, which may be a read error. This chain's CDR3 is CASSLGLGWTGELFF. The CDR3 DNA reads TGTGCCAGCAGTTTAGGACTGGGGTGGACCGGGGAGCTGTTTTTT. The genes are TRBV7-2 and TRBJ2-2, with a possible D match to TRBD2 (5 bases). This CDR3 region has 15 residues. CDR1 is SGHTA and CDR2 is FQGNSA in the germline V gene.

This clonotype turned up a few times. The rearrangement links TRBV5-4 to TRBJ2-5; D ambiguous. The CDR3 length is 15 residues. V was shortened by 0 bases and J by 1 base, with 10 bases between the two germline ends. CDR1 is SGHNT, CDR2 YYREEE, per germline (reference sequence). The CDR3 sequence is CASSLDVSLQETQYF. The CDR3 DNA reads as TGTGCCAGCAGCTTGGATGTCAGCCTCCAAGAGACCCAGTACTTC.

The J gene is TRBJ1-1, the V gene TRBV9; D is possibly TRBD1 (6 bases). Germline V lookup: CDR1 SGDLS, CDR2 YYNGEE. The CDR3 has 14 amino acids. V was pared by 6 bases and J by 0 bases, with 12 bases between. The DNA for the CDR3 is TGTGCCAGCAAGGGGGAGGGTGTGAACACTGAAGCTTTCTTT. It yields the protein CASKGEGVNTEAFF.

The sample holds many counts of this clonotype. The V gene is TRBV25-1, the J gene TRBJ2-7; D unclear. The germline V gene has CDR1 MGHDK and CDR2 SYGVNS. V lost 3 bases and J 1 base, leaving 16 bases between the germline ends. The CDR3 extends over 16 amino acids. CDR3 sequence: CASSDPRNDQSYEQYF. As DNA, the CDR3 is TGTGCCAGCAGTGATCCCCGAAACGACCAATCCTACGAGCAGTACTTC.

This clonotype was found a few times. The V and J genes are TRBV5-6 and TRBJ1-1; a weak D match, TRBD1 (5 bases). V gave up 0 bases and J gave up 6 bases, with 12 bases separating them. Germline V lookup: CDR1 SGHDT, CDR2 YYEEEE. The CDR3 contains 14 residues. As DNA, the CDR3 is TGTGCCAGCAGCTTGGCACAGGACAACGCTGAAGCTTTCTTT. Residues: CASSLAQDNAEAFF. Combining the CDR3 with reference TRBV5-6 and TRBJ1-1 gives the whole variable domain DAGVTQSPTHLIKTRGQQVTLRCSPKSGHDTVSWYQQALGQGPQFIFQYYEEEERQRGNFPDRFSGHQFPNYSSELNVNALLLGDSALYLCASSLAQDNAEAFFGQGTRLTVV.

The table lists this clonotype with a count of one. This may arise from a read error, as a much more abundant clone is one base away. CDR3 DNA sequence: TGTGCCAGCAGTGAGGTCCTAACCGGGGAGCTGGTTTTT. It codes for CASSEVLTGELVF. The J gene is TRBJ2-2, the V gene TRBV2; a possible D gene is TRBD2 (5 bases). In germline, CDR1 is SNHLY, CDR2 FYNNEI. The CDR3 runs to 13 residues.

This clonotype showed up many times. The chain combines TRBV10-3 with TRBJ2-5; possible D gene TRBD2, 6 bases. This CDR3 has 17 residues. Germline values: CDR1 ENHRY, CDR2 SYGVKD. Trimming stripped 4 bases from V and 3 bases from J, with 21 bases between. CDR3 nucleotide sequence: TGTGCCATCAGTGTGGGCATCGCGGGGCCCTTCGAAGAGACCCAGTACTTC. It translates to CAISVGIAGPFEETQYF.

This CDR3 reads CASSQGLGDLTEAFF. DNA for the CDR3: TGCGCCAGCAGCCAAGGACTAGGGGACCTGACCGAAGCTTTCTTT. The chain links TRBV4-3 to TRBJ1-1; perhaps TRBD1 as D (5 bases). The CDR3 is 15 residues long. Trimming removed 1 base at V and 8 bases at J, with 17 bases between. Germline-derived CDR1 and CDR2 are LGHNA and YSLEER.

On this clonotype itself: A junction end diverges from the germline sequence, so it may reflect a read error. The rearrangement links TRBV11-2 to TRBJ2-5; possible D gene TRBD2, 6 bases. CDR3 length equals 15 residues. Per the germline V gene, CDR1 is SGHAT and CDR2 is FQNNGV. The CDR3 is CASSPVPGVQETQYF. The CDR3 DNA reads TGCGCCAGCAGCCCTGTACCGGGGGTTCAAGAGACCCAGTACTTC.

This clonotype was seen repeatedly, ten times or more. The chain links TRBV13 to TRBJ1-4, with D perhaps TRBD1 (5 bases). The V end lost 1 base, the J end lost 0 bases, and 6 bases lay between the germline ends. Germline assignment: CDR1 PRHDT and CDR2 FYEKMQ (reference sequence). The CDR3 is 15 amino acids. CDR3 sequence: CASSLEGATNEKLFF. CDR3 sequence (DNA): TGTGCCAGCAGCTTAGAAGGGGCAACTAATGAAAAACTGTTTTTT.

This rearrangement joins TRBV11-2 to TRBJ2-7, with TRBD1 matching over 9 bases. Germline CDR1 SGHAT, CDR2 FQNNGV. The CDR3 totals 15 residues. J gave up 4 bases and V 5 bases, and 9 bases lay outside the gene matches. CDR3 bases: TGTGCCAGCAGCCCAAAGCCGGGACAGGGTTACGAGCAGTACTTC. Protein: CASSPKPGQGYEQYF. The full variable domain, its missing parts supplied by reference TRBV11-2 and TRBJ2-7, is EAGVAQSPRYKIIEKRQSVAFWCNPISGHATLYWYQQILGQGPKLLIQFQNNGVVDDSQLPKDRFSAERLKGVDSTLKIQPAKLEDSAVYLCASSPKPGQGYEQYFGPGTRLTVT.